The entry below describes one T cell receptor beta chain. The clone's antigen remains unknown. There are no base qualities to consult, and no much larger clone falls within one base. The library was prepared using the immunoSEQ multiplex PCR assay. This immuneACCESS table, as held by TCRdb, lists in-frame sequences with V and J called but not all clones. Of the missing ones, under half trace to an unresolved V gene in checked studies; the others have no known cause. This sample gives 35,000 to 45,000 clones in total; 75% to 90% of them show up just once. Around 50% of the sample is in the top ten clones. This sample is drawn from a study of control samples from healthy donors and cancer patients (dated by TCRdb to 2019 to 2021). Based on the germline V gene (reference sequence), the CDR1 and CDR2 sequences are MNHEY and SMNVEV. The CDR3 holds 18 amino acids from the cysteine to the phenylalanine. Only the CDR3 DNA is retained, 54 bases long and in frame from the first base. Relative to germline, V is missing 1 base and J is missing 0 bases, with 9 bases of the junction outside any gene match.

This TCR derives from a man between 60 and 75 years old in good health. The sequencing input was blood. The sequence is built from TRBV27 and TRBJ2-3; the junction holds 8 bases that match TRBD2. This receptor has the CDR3 CASSLFGTSLTSTDTQYF. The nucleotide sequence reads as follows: TGTGCCAGCAGTTTATTCGGGACTAGTTTGACTAGCACAGATACGCAGTATTTT.